The 18 T cell receptor beta chains in this list originate from one sample, sequenced in a study of cytomegalovirus exposure and HLA in healthy donors (dated by TCRdb to 2015 to 2018). Libraries were prepared through the immunoSEQ multiplex PCR assay. This immuneACCESS table, as held by TCRdb, lists in-frame sequences with V and J called but not all clones. Of the missing ones, under half trace to an unresolved V gene in checked studies; the others have no known cause. This sample comprises 150,000 to 200,000 clones, roughly nine tenths of them detected only once. 10% to 13% of the sample belongs to the ten largest clones. Sequenced sample: PBMCs. The receptors derive from a woman under 30 in good health and CMV-seropositive.

The rearrangement links TRBV18 to TRBJ2-3; no clear D gene. This CDR3 has 16 amino acids. Germline V gene data show CDR1 as KGHSH and CDR2 as LQKENI. V was pared by 0 bases and J by 0 bases, with 10 bases between. The CDR3 DNA reads as TGTGCCAGCTCACCACCTACTCAGGCTAGCACAGATACGCAGTATTTT. Its translation is CASSPPTQASTDTQYF. The variable domain in full, with the rest retrieved from reference TRBV18 and TRBJ2-3, is NAGVMQNPRHLVRRRGQEARLRCSPMKGHSHVYWYRQLPEEGLKFMVYLQKENIIDESGMPKERFSAEFPKEGPSILRIQQVVRGDSAAYFCASSPPTQASTDTQYFGPGTRLTVL.

This chain's CDR3 is CASSPYERRFNEQFF. CDR3 DNA: TGTGCCAGCAGCCCGTACGAGAGGCGTTTCAATGAGCAGTTCTTC. J is TRBJ2-1 and V is TRBV9; no definite D call. Germline values: CDR1 SGDLS, CDR2 YYNGEE. V was cut by 4 bases and J by 6 bases, with 17 bases left in between. The CDR3 is 15 residues long.

This chain joins TRBV30 and TRBJ2-3; TRBD2 agrees at 10 bases. The CDR3 is made up of 14 amino acids. The J segment lost 3 bases and the V segment lost 5 bases, leaving 5 bases of the junction unmatched. Per the germline V gene, CDR1 is GTSNPN and CDR2 is SVGIG (reference sequence). The CDR3 spells CAWSSGRSTDTQYF. DNA of the CDR3: TGTGCCTGGTCTAGCGGGAGAAGTACAGATACGCAGTATTTT.

This clone was detected only a few times. V usage is TRBV18 and J usage is TRBJ2-5; D might be TRBD1 (6 bases). Trimming stripped 6 bases from V and 3 bases from J, with 14 bases between. Germline CDR1 and CDR2: KGHSH and LQKENI. The CDR3 covers 14 residues. For the CDR3, the DNA is TGTGCCAGCTCGTCGCCGGGACACAAAGAGACCCAGTACTTC. Its protein product is CASSSPGHKETQYF.

The chain joins TRBV4-1 to TRBJ1-1; D unclear. This CDR3 contains 14 residues. Germline values: CDR1 MGHRA, CDR2 YSYEKL. V was shortened by 4 bases and J by 2 bases, with 11 bases between the two germline ends. CDR3 sequence reads: CASSPFGSNTEAFF. The CDR3 bases are TGCGCCAGCAGCCCTTTTGGCAGTAACACTGAAGCTTTCTTT.

J is TRBJ1-4 and V is TRBV25-1, with D possibly matching TRBD1 (5 bases). The CDR3 contains 15 residues. Germline V gene data show CDR1 as MGHDK and CDR2 as SYGVNS. V lost 3 bases, J lost 8 bases, and 16 bases lay in between. The CDR3 sequence: CASSDTSGVWEKLFF. As DNA, the CDR3 is TGTGCCAGCAGTGATACCTCGGGGGTTTGGGAAAAACTGTTTTTT.

The V call is TRBV10-1, the J call TRBJ2-7; D might be TRBD1 (5 bases). The germline V gene has CDR1 WNHNN and CDR2 SYGVQD (reference sequence). This CDR3 is built from 14 residues. V lost 5 bases and J 0 bases, leaving 11 bases between the germline ends. CDR3 region: CASSPWQGSYEQYF. CDR3 nucleotides: TGCGCCAGCAGTCCGTGGCAGGGCTCCTACGAGCAGTACTTC.

The chain couples TRBV4-2 to TRBJ2-3; maybe TRBD1 (5 bases). In germline, CDR1 is LGHNA, CDR2 YNFKEQ. The CDR3 length is 16 residues. V was clipped by 4 bases and J by 4 bases, with 18 bases between them. The CDR3 coding sequence is TGTGCCAGCAGCCTTATCAAGGGGCAGCATCCAGATACGCAGTATTTT. Amino acid sequence: CASSLIKGQHPDTQYF.

The chain employs TRBV6-6 and TRBJ1-2; 9 bases line up with TRBD1. This CDR3 spans 14 amino acids. Germline CDR1 is MNHNY and CDR2 is SVGAGI (reference sequence). Trimming removed 8 bases from V and 7 bases from J; junction bases left unmatched: 11. The CDR3 spells CASGGQGYLGGYTF. In DNA, the CDR3 is TGTGCCAGCGGCGGACAGGGGTATTTAGGTGGCTACACCTTC.

The chain combines TRBV5-6 with TRBJ2-4; weak D call: TRBD1 (6 bases). The CDR3 runs to 13 residues. Trimming took off 4 bases at V and 7 bases at J, with 12 bases between the two ends. CDR1 and CDR2 from the germline V gene are SGHDT and YYEEEE. The CDR3 DNA sequence: TGTGCCAGCAGCAATCAGGGGTGGAACATTCAGTACTTC. Its protein product is CASSNQGWNIQYF.

The V and J genes are TRBV27 and TRBJ2-7, with 7 bases matching TRBD2. CDR3 length: 13 residues. The V and J ends lost 11 bases and 8 bases, in that order; junction bases with no gene match: 15. CDR1 and CDR2 from the germline V gene are MNHEY and SMNVEV (reference sequence). The CDR3 DNA sequence: TGTGCCGCCGGAATAGGTGGCGGGAGAAAGCAGTACTTC. Its protein product is CAAGIGGGRKQYF.

The CDR3 loop reads CASSPGQGGGTEAFF. Here the CDR3 DNA reads TGTGCCAGCAGCCCCGGACAGGGCGGGGGAACTGAAGCTTTCTTT. This chain joins TRBV27 and TRBJ1-1, with 8 bases lining up with TRBD1. The trim removed 6 bases at V and 5 bases at J, leaving 11 bases unmatched. Germline V gene sequence: CDR1 MNHEY, CDR2 SMNVEV (reference sequence). The CDR3 is 15 amino acids.

The chain couples TRBV6-4 to TRBJ2-3; 7 bases match TRBD2. The germline V gene encodes CDR1 MRHNA and CDR2 SNTAGT. With V trimmed by 7 bases and J by 2 bases, 21 bases remained unmatched. There are 19 residues in the CDR3. The CDR3 sequence is CASIKPPVAAGELTDTQYF. The CDR3 region has the DNA TGTGCCAGCATAAAGCCCCCCGTTGCGGCGGGAGAGCTCACAGATACGCAGTATTTT.

The gene calls are TRBV5-1 and TRBJ1-1; TRBD1 matches 10 bases. Per germline, CDR1 SGHRS and CDR2 YFSETQ. J gave up 1 base and V 7 bases, and 13 bases lay outside the gene matches. CDR3 length equals 17 residues. CDR3 loop: CASANVPGQGTNTEAFF. The DNA of the CDR3 is TGCGCCAGCGCAAACGTCCCGGGACAGGGGACGAACACTGAAGCTTTCTTT.

V gene TRBV10-3 combines with J gene TRBJ2-2; D gene unclear. Germline V gene data show CDR1 as ENHRY and CDR2 as SYGVKD. With 3 bases removed from V and 1 base from J, the gap between germline ends came to 6 bases. This CDR3 region has 14 residues. Written as DNA, the CDR3 is TGTGCCATCAGTGAACCAGGGAACACCGGGGAGCTGTTTTTT. This sequence encodes CAISEPGNTGELFF.

The DNA for the CDR3 is TGTGCCAGCAGCTTGGGCGTGATGGGGGCCAACGTCCTGACTTTC. Translating gives CASSLGVMGANVLTF. V gene TRBV5-6 combines with J gene TRBJ2-6, with D unclear. This CDR3 spans 15 amino acids. Germline V gene lookup returns CDR1 SGHDT and CDR2 YYEEEE. The V gene lost 0 bases and the J gene lost 4 bases, with 8 bases spanning the gap.

In its sample, this clone was seen once. CDR3 residues: CSVDLVGTGLIVSRGYTF. The CDR3 DNA reads as TGCAGCGTCGACCTCGTCGGGACAGGGCTGATAGTCAGTAGGGGCTACACCTTC. The chain joins TRBV29-1 to TRBJ1-2, with TRBD1 matching 9 bases. Germline CDR1 and CDR2: SQVTM and ANQGSEA. CDR3 length equals 18 residues. The V segment lost 6 bases and the J segment 8 bases; nucleotides outside the gene matches: 25.

V usage is TRBV2 and J usage is TRBJ1-5, with D possibly matching TRBD1 (6 bases). The CDR3 length is 13 residues. Germline V gene lookup returns CDR1 SNHLY and CDR2 FYNNEI. The V end was cut by 6 bases, the J end by 12 bases, with 18 bases between. The CDR3 sequence: CASRDTGTTYQHF. The CDR3 coding sequence is TGTGCCAGCAGGGACACAGGGACTACGTACCAGCATTTT.